The present T cell receptor beta chain was sequenced within a study of blood T cell repertoires in COVID-19. Study-wide background: PBMCs, B-cell-depleted T cells, or T cells were the source of the cDNA or gDNA that made up the material.

How the authors handled the data: Reference gene primer amplification in the assay estimated nucleated cell counts. Profiled with immunoSEQ multiplex PCR; TCRdb holds only in-frame clones, not every one. The V and J calls and the clone size are those of that table, but D and trimming were determined from the DNA. The data contain fewer than 250,000 clones, about 87% of them singletons. V lost 0 bases to trimming and J lost 4 bases; unmatched junction nucleotides: 7. The CDR3 is made up of 16 amino acids. Germline V gene lookup returns CDR1 LGHNA and CDR2 YNFKEQ. This sequence originates from a man in his 60s with acute or convalescent COVID-19. Input material: peripheral blood. The chain carries TRBV4-2 and TRBJ2-7, with TRBD2 matching 9 bases. The CDR3 bases are TGTGCCAGCAGCCAAGAAGGGGATAGCGGGGGTTACGAGCAGTACTTC. Amino acid sequence: CASSQEGDSGGYEQYF.